This T cell receptor beta chain was observed in a study of blood T cell repertoires in COVID-19. Study-wide background: Spain, Italy and the United States supplied samples that represented acute and convalescent COVID-19. The analysed material was cDNA or gDNA that came from T cells, B-cell-depleted T cells, or PBMCs.

Enrollment of patients from Seattle took place during active infection, with longitudinal follow-up. In the authors' methods: Reference gene primer amplification yielded estimated nucleated cell counts. Clones were sequenced by immunoSEQ multiplex PCR, and TCRdb holds only the in-frame ones, with some missing. From that table come the V and J calls and clone size; the DNA was used to work out D and trimming. The sample consists of roughly 410,000 clones, around nine tenths of them appearing once. With 2 bases removed from V and 6 bases from J, the gap between germline ends came to 19 bases. CDR3 size: 17 residues. CDR1 is SGHTA and CDR2 is FQGNSA in the germline V gene. This clone was counted once.

This chain links TRBV7-2 with TRBJ1-4; possibly TRBD1 for D (5 bases). The sequencing input was peripheral blood. The receptor comes from a woman aged 40 to 50 with COVID-19, enrolled during active disease. The CDR3 spells CASSLLGQGRWYEKLFF. CDR3 nucleotide sequence: TGTGCCAGCAGCTTACTGGGGCAGGGAAGATGGTATGAAAAACTGTTTTTT. The whole variable domain, remainder taken from reference TRBV7-2 and TRBJ1-4, is GAGVSQSPSNKVTEKGKDVELRCDPISGHTALYWYRQSLGQGLEFLIYFQGNSAPDKSGLPSDRFSAERTGGSVSTLTIQRTQQEDSAVYLCASSLLGQGRWYEKLFFGSGTQLSVL.